This note documents a single T cell receptor (beta chain) sequence. These data belong to a study of glioma-infiltrating T cells. TCR alpha and beta CDR3 regions were amplified from RNA using iRepertoire nested multiplex PCR. Via MiXCR, TCRdb re-called the multiplex PCR reads, giving one row per CDR3 protein. The profile covers about 89,000 distinct CDR3 sequences, with around 23% appearing a single time and 6.7% taken by the ten largest. The CDR3 runs 14 residues. Germline-derived CDR1 and CDR2 are SNHLY and FYNNEI. Trimming stripped 4 bases from V and 10 bases from J, with 14 bases between. J is TRBJ1-6 and V is TRBV2; no firm D call. Sequencing was performed on glioma tissue, nonneoplastic brain tissue, or PBMCs (not recorded which). The receptor comes from a human donor with low-grade glioma or glioblastoma, undergoing nonglioma brain surgery, or in good health (not recorded which). The CDR3 DNA reads TGTGCCAGCAGTGGGCAGGAGGCGTCCTCACCCCTCCACTTT. It codes for CASSGQEASSPLHF.